These T cell receptor beta chains were read from a single sample in a study of T cells in Graves' hyperthyroidism and ophthalmopathy. Via MiXCR, TCRdb re-called the multiplex PCR reads, giving one row per CDR3 protein. This sample has about 270,000 distinct CDR3 sequences, with around 15% found just once. The sample was blood. These receptors were obtained from a woman between 45 and 65 years old with Graves' hyperthyroidism that later progressed to Graves' ophthalmopathy. Both conserved end residues are part of each CDR3. A D gene is named only where the DNA matches it firmly. Rows may omit the clone size; those that give it use once, few, many or a size class.

>many|.|14|TRBJ1-2|TRBV7-9
TGTGCCAGCAGCAGGGGACCTTCGCTCTATGGCTACACCTTC
CASSRGPSLYGYTF
>.|.|11|TRBJ2-7|TRBV3-1
TGTGCCAGCGCCAATTCTCTCGAGCAGTACTTC
CASANSLEQYF
>many|TRBD1|15|TRBJ1-6|TRBV13
TGTGCCAGCAGCTCCTCAGGGGGCGCGAGATCACCCCTCCACTTT
CASSSSGGARSPLHF
>many|.|13|TRBJ2-7|TRBV7-2
TGTGCCAGCAGCTCGGCCCCAGGGTACGAGCAGTACTTC
CASSSAPGYEQYF
>many|.|14|TRBJ1-2|TRBV7-9
TGTGCCAGCAGCTTAGCGGGCAGCTCCTATGGCTACACCTTC
CASSLAGSSYGYTF
>.|.|17|TRBJ1-5|TRBV9
TGTGCCAGCACCCCCAGGACCTCTGGGGGGGGCAATCAGCCCCAGCATTTT
CASTPRTSGGGNQPQHF
>many|.|17|TRBJ2-4|TRBV2
TGTGCCAGCACCGACAAGGGAGGAGCGGAGTGGGACAGCATTCAGTACTTC
CASTDKGGAEWDSIQYF
>few|.|17|TRBJ1-4|TRBV19
TGTGCCAGCGTTCATAAGGGCAGCTCAGCAACTAATGAAAAACTGTTTTTT
CASVHKGSSATNEKLFF
>many|.|14|TRBJ1-2|TRBV7-2
TGTGCCAGCAGCCGCCTAACATCGAACTATGGCTACACCTTC
CASSRLTSNYGYTF
>few|.|15|TRBJ1-5|TRBV29-1
TGCAGCGTTGAATTAGGGGGGGGCGGCAATCAGCCCCAGCATTTT
CSVELGGGGNQPQHF
>once|.|14|TRBJ2-7|TRBV20-1
TGCAGTGCGAGAAATAGGGCAGGTTCCTGCGAGCAGTACTTC
CSARNRAGSCEQYF
>few|.|13|TRBJ2-5|TRBV20-1
TGCAGTGCTAGTGAACAGATCCAAGAGACCCAGTACTTC
CSASEQIQETQYF